This T cell receptor beta chain was sequenced during a study of neoadjuvant anti-PD-1 for oral cavity cancer (dated by TCRdb to the early 2020s). Broadly, across the study: Three to four biweekly doses of nivolumab at 3 mg/kg were mostly administered to patients before curative-intent surgical resection. Responders were defined as patients with complete response, partial response or stable disease by RECIST 1.1; non-responders were defined as patients with progression. Patients who did not progress were given a fourth nivolumab dose at about day 43 and had definitive surgical resection on days 50-56. The parent correlative cohort had more than 10 patients and a response rate of 30% to 35%.

The CDR3 goes from the cysteine to the phenylalanine over 15 residues. Here the CDR3 DNA is all that survives: 45 bases in frame from base 1. V lost 3 bases and J lost 3 bases; the stretch between them is 14 bases long. Sequences SEHNR (CDR1) and FQNEAQ (CDR2) are obtained from the germline V gene (reference sequence). This specimen's time point label, interpreted: before neoadjuvant nivolumab. None of the patients had received prior systemic or radiation treatment, and all were newly diagnosed with stage II-IVA oral cavity squamous cell carcinoma. The cohort was composed of patients with HPV-negative, locally advanced oral cavity squamous cell carcinoma. Peripheral blood mononuclear cells were analyzed directly and were not maintained or expanded in culture. Samples came from a longitudinal correlative study of a single-arm phase II trial of neoadjuvant nivolumab in oral cavity squamous cell carcinoma. Subject-matched pre- and post-treatment PBMCs and tumors from three responders and three non-responders underwent genomic DNA-based TCRbeta sequencing. Peripheral blood mononuclear cells were collected before nivolumab treatment and again after treatment, at the time of surgery. The Maxwell RSC DNA from Cells kit was used to isolate genomic DNA from PBMCs.

This clone was counted a few times. Its binding antigen is unknown. Per-base qualities were not stored, and no clone one base away is much larger. For deep sequencing, PBMC libraries mostly used around 500 ng of input genomic DNA, with six replicates for each sample. The immunoSEQ hsTCRbeta kit was used to prepare TCRbeta libraries according to the manufacturer's instructions. Sequencing of the completed libraries took place using an Illumina NovaSeq 6000 S4 flow cell after they had been pooled to approximately 3 nM. Per the source publication's procedure: The immunoSEQ Analyzer was used for raw data preprocessing and quality control. The analysis was restricted to productive rearrangements, with each unique CDR3 amino acid sequence defining a clonotype. Repertoire clonality was estimated as the Gini-Simpson index, which was calculated using the R package tcR. Gini indices were compared with Student's t test, and associations with tumor size change were assessed by Pearson correlation. The source is immuneACCESS, and TCRdb retained only in-frame sequences with V and J called. Part of the clones is not carried over; for the studies checked, unresolved V genes explain less than half of this, and the remainder is unexplained. V and J calls and clone size are as listed in that table; D and trimming were resolved from the DNA. The table for this sample lists tens of thousands of clones; less than 85% of them were counted only once. Around 3.2% of the sample lies in the top ten.

Beyond this particular receptor, the publication reports: Only three patients per response group were included in the TCR analyses, and larger cohorts for validation were called for by the authors. Higher pretreatment blood Treg/Th17 ratios correlated with higher pretreatment blood TCRbeta clonality and lower post-treatment tumor TCRbeta clonality. After neoadjuvant nivolumab, T cell clonality (Gini index) in PBMCs was significantly higher in non-responders than in responders.

The material sequenced was PBMCs, taken before nivolumab (anti-PD-1) treatment. The receptor was isolated from a person aged 35-79 years with oral cavity squamous cell carcinoma. This sequence uses TRBV7-9 and TRBJ1-2; perhaps TRBD1 is the D gene, with 5 bases matching. The DNA sequence is as follows: TGTGCCAGCAGCTTGGGGGACGGCCTTGACTATGGCTACACCTTC. Translated, this gives CASSLGDGLDYGYTF.